The 31 T cell receptor beta chains below all came from one sample that was sequenced in a study of cytomegalovirus exposure and HLA in healthy donors. Primers for the PCR totalled 60 Vbeta and 13 Jbeta. This table comes from immunoSEQ multiplex PCR, and its TCRdb copy is limited to in-frame clones, with some not included. Of about 200,000 clones in the sample, roughly 83% are singletons; the top ten hold approximately 0.39%. Sequenced input: PBMCs. The receptors stem from a male donor in good health and CMV-seropositive.

This clone was recorded a few times. This chain joins TRBV4-3 and TRBJ2-2; no clear D gene. This CDR3 is built from 16 residues. The germline V gene encodes CDR1 LGHNA and CDR2 YSLEER. V was trimmed by 1 base and J by 7 bases, leaving 16 bases between them. The CDR3 DNA reads as TGCGCCAGCAGCCAAGGTGCGAGTGGGCCCGACGGGGAGCTGTTTTTT. Protein sequence: CASSQGASGPDGELFF.

Only a few counts were recorded for this clone. The sample contains more than one DNA sequence encoding this CDR3. V gene TRBV2 combines with J gene TRBJ1-1, with 8 bases identical to TRBD1. This CDR3 is 11 amino acids long. The germline gives CDR1 SNHLY, CDR2 FYNNEI. CDR3 nucleotides: TGTGCTGGACAGGGGAACACTGAAGCTTTCTTT. Translating gives CAGQGNTEAFF.

The rearrangement links TRBV7-3 to TRBJ1-1; D is ambiguous. Germline V CDR1 and CDR2: SGHTA, FQGTGA. The CDR3 is made up of 13 amino acids. Trimming cost V 5 bases and J 1 base, with 8 bases left between them. The CDR3 DNA reads as TGTGCCAGCAGCCAGAGGGAGAACACTGAAGCTTTCTTT. It yields the protein CASSQRENTEAFF.

The rearrangement joins TRBV14 to TRBJ2-1; D unresolved. Germline CDR1 is SGHDN and CDR2 is FVKESK. The CDR3 spans 12 residues. Trimming shortened V by 0 bases and J by 10 bases, and 7 bases separated the two germline ends. CDR3 protein: CASSQDNGEQFF. For the CDR3, the DNA is TGTGCCAGCAGCCAAGATAACGGGGAGCAGTTCTTC. Variable domain in full (rest from reference TRBV14 and TRBJ2-1): EAGVTQFPSHSVIEKGQTVTLRCDPISGHDNLYWYRRVMGKEIKFLLHFVKESKQDESGMPNNRFLAERTGGTYSTLKVQPAELEDSGVYFCASSQDNGEQFFGPGTRLTVL.

The V and J genes are TRBV7-2 and TRBJ1-1; D remains unclear. Germline V lookup: CDR1 SGHTA, CDR2 FQGNSA. The CDR3 has 11 residues. V gave up 1 base and J gave up 6 bases, with 3 bases separating them. CDR3: CASSLVAEAFF. The CDR3 bases are TGTGCCAGCAGCTTAGTCGCTGAAGCTTTCTTT.

The genes are TRBV29-1 and TRBJ2-7; 7 bases agree with TRBD2. The V segment lost 4 bases and the J segment 3 bases; nucleotides outside the gene matches: 6. From germline, CDR1 is SQVTM and CDR2 ANQGSEA. The CDR3 is 13 amino acids. CDR3 sequence: CSVGAGASYEQYF. The CDR3 nucleotides are TGCAGCGTTGGGGCGGGAGCTAGCTACGAGCAGTACTTC.

This clone was observed once. The chain carries TRBV5-4 and TRBJ1-1; possible D gene TRBD1, 5 bases. The V gene's germline CDR1 is SGHNT and CDR2 YYREEE (reference sequence). CDR3 length: 13 residues. V shed 4 bases and J shed 3 bases, with 10 bases lying between them. CDR3 amino acids: CASSTRVDTEAFF. Here the CDR3 DNA reads TGTGCCAGCAGCACCAGGGTTGACACTGAAGCTTTCTTT.

The chain carries TRBV11-1 and TRBJ1-1; D perhaps matches TRBD1 (5 bases). Trimming removed 1 base from V and 11 bases from J, with 17 bases in between. The germline V gene has CDR1 SGHAT and CDR2 FQDESV (reference sequence). This CDR3 has 14 amino acids. CDR3 in amino acids: CASSLGTAPGSAFF. Here the CDR3 DNA reads TGTGCCAGCAGCTTAGGTACGGCGCCAGGGTCGGCTTTCTTT.

This chain connects TRBV5-5 to TRBJ2-2; tentative D call: TRBD1 (6 bases). The germline gives CDR1 SGHKS, CDR2 YYEKEE (reference sequence). This CDR3 has 15 residues. The V gene lost 0 bases and the J gene lost 6 bases, with 12 bases spanning the gap. CDR3 in amino acids: CASSLEVWGPGELFF. The CDR3, as DNA: TGTGCCAGCAGCTTGGAGGTTTGGGGGCCCGGGGAGCTGTTTTTT.

This clone was seen a single time. The V call is TRBV4-3, the J call TRBJ2-7, with no clear D. Deletions cut 2 bases from V and 3 bases from J, with 11 bases between. The CDR3 sequence is 14 residues long. The germline V gene has CDR1 LGHNA and CDR2 YSLEER. CDR3 in amino acids: CASSQSGRDYEQYF. DNA for the CDR3: TGCGCCAGCAGCCAAAGTGGGCGCGACTACGAGCAGTACTTC.

V and J are TRBV5-1 and TRBJ1-4; a possible D gene is TRBD1 (6 bases). The CDR3 totals 16 residues. V lost 3 bases to trimming and J lost 0 bases, with 12 bases between them. The germline CDR1 and CDR2 sequences are SGHRS and YFSETQ. The CDR3 coding sequence is TGCGCCAGCAGCTCCGGGACAAGGTCAACTAATGAAAAACTGTTTTTT. This encodes CASSSGTRSTNEKLFF. The full variable domain, in which reference TRBV5-1 and TRBJ1-4 provide the parts outside the CDR3, is KAGVTQTPRYLIKTRGQQVTLSCSPISGHRSVSWYQQTPGQGLQFLFEYFSETQRNKGNFPGRFSGRQFSNSRSEMNVSTLELGDSALYLCASSSGTRSTNEKLFFGSGTQLSVL.

This chain connects TRBV28 to TRBJ1-4; perhaps TRBD1 as D (6 bases). Germline lookup yields CDR1 MDHEN and CDR2 SYDVKM. CDR3 length equals 20 residues. Deletions cut 2 bases from V and 3 bases from J, with 25 bases between. The CDR3 loop reads CASSLLGGLTRNPANEKLFF. The CDR3 bases are TGTGCCAGCAGTTTACTGGGGGGGCTAACTAGGAACCCTGCTAATGAAAAACTGTTTTTT.

The rearrangement links TRBV19 to TRBJ2-1; 7 nucleotides match TRBD2. Germline V gives CDR1 LNHDA, CDR2 SQIVND (reference sequence). The V gene end was trimmed by 5 bases and the J gene end by 4 bases; junction bases not matched to a gene: 8. This CDR3 region has 15 residues. The CDR3 DNA follows: TGTGCCAGTAGTGCCAGACTAGCACTTTACAATGAGCAGTTCTTC. Encoded protein: CASSARLALYNEQFF.

The chain has TRBV10-1 and TRBJ2-7, with TRBD1 matching over 9 bases. Looked up from germline, CDR1 is WNHNN and CDR2 is SYGVQD (reference sequence). The junction had 14 bases not matched to a gene; V was cut back by 4 bases and J by 7 bases. The CDR3 consists of 16 residues. The CDR3 protein is CASSGRTFRQGVEQYF. The CDR3 DNA follows: TGCGCCAGCAGTGGACGCACCTTCAGACAGGGGGTTGAGCAGTACTTC.

Only one count was recorded for this clone. The CDR3 region is CASSVGGGLAGVLNEQFF. The CDR3 DNA reads as TGTGCCAGCAGCGTCGGAGGGGGACTAGCGGGGGTGCTCAATGAGCAGTTCTTC. The V and J genes are TRBV9 and TRBJ2-1, with 14 bases that match TRBD2. V lost 2 bases to trimming and J lost 6 bases; unmatched junction nucleotides: 10. The V gene's germline CDR1 is SGDLS and CDR2 YYNGEE. CDR3 length equals 18 residues.

The chain joins TRBV11-3 to TRBJ2-2; weak D call: TRBD2 (5 bases). This CDR3 comprises 16 residues. CDR1 and CDR2 from the germline V gene are SGHNT and YENEEA. The germline V and J ends were trimmed by 1 base and 0 bases, with 9 bases remaining between them. The CDR3 nucleotides are TGTGCCAGCAGCTTAGCCGGGAACGCGAACACCGGGGAGCTGTTTTTT. Its protein product is CASSLAGNANTGELFF.

This chain uses TRBV15 with TRBJ1-5; no definite D call. Germline CDR1 is LNHNV and CDR2 is YYDKDF (reference sequence). This CDR3 has 15 amino acids. The V end was cut by 1 base, the J end by 7 bases, with 14 bases between. This CDR3 reads CATSRGLEVQQPQHF. As DNA, the CDR3 is TGTGCCACCAGCAGAGGTTTGGAGGTTCAGCAGCCCCAGCATTTT.

The V gene is TRBV5-1, the J gene TRBJ1-6; perhaps TRBD1 as D (6 bases). The CDR3 covers 16 residues. Germline V CDR1 and CDR2: SGHRS, YFSETQ. V gave up 0 bases and J gave up 10 bases, with 17 bases separating them. Here the CDR3 DNA reads TGCGCCAGCAGCTTGGGGGCAGGGGCTTTCGAATCACCCCTCCACTTT. Encoded protein: CASSLGAGAFESPLHF. The variable domain in full, completed from reference TRBV5-1 and TRBJ1-6, reads KAGVTQTPRYLIKTRGQQVTLSCSPISGHRSVSWYQQTPGQGLQFLFEYFSETQRNKGNFPGRFSGRQFSNSRSEMNVSTLELGDSALYLCASSLGAGAFESPLHFGNGTRLTVT.

This clone has just one count. CDR3 in DNA: TGCAGCGTTGCGCCGGTGGGGCGGCAGCAGAACACTGAAGCTTTCTTT. Translation: CSVAPVGRQQNTEAFF. The V call is TRBV29-1, the J call TRBJ1-1; possible D gene TRBD1, 5 bases. The germline V and J ends were trimmed by 4 bases and 1 base, with 19 bases remaining between them. CDR3 length equals 16 residues. Germline-derived CDR1 and CDR2 are SQVTM and ANQGSEA. The full variable domain, rest sourced from reference TRBV29-1 and TRBJ1-1, is SAVISQKPSRDICQRGTSLTIQCQVDSQVTMMFWYRQQPGQSLTLIATANQGSEATYESGFVIDKFPISRPNLTFSTLTVSNMSPEDSSIYLCSVAPVGRQQNTEAFFGQGTRLTVV.

There are a few counts of this clone. The chain carries TRBV7-2 and TRBJ2-4; TRBD2 matches 8 bases. This CDR3 is built from 16 residues. With 1 base clipped from V and 5 bases from J, the junction kept 7 bases outside the gene matches. Germline V gene data show CDR1 as SGHTA and CDR2 as FQGNSA. CDR3 sequence: CASSLGSAGGQNIQYF. The CDR3 DNA is TGTGCCAGCAGCTTAGGTTCCGCGGGAGGTCAAAACATTCAGTACTTC.

The CDR3 DNA sequence: TGTGCCAGCAGCCACGGACAGGTCGGGACGGACGGCTACACCTTC. As protein: CASSHGQVGTDGYTF. The chain is built from TRBV11-2 and TRBJ1-2, with 7 bases aligning to TRBD1. J was trimmed by 8 bases and V by 5 bases; bases with no gene match: 14. Germline V CDR1 and CDR2: SGHAT, FQNNGV. The CDR3 runs 15 residues.

The CDR3 bases are TGTGCCAGCAGCCTTGGGACAGGAAATCCCTACGAGCAGTACTTC. Its protein is CASSLGTGNPYEQYF. V usage is TRBV9 and J usage is TRBJ2-7, with 8 bases lining up with TRBD1. Per the germline V gene, CDR1 is SGDLS and CDR2 is YYNGEE. V lost 4 bases, J lost 2 bases, and 8 bases stayed unmatched. The CDR3 has 15 amino acids.

The chain uses TRBV11-2 and TRBJ2-5; no firm D call. V was clipped by 5 bases and J by 2 bases, with 6 bases between them. The germline gives CDR1 SGHAT, CDR2 FQNNGV. This CDR3 has 12 amino acids. CDR3 amino acids: CASSVIQETQYF. The DNA for the CDR3 is TGTGCCAGCAGCGTCATTCAAGAGACCCAGTACTTC.

The chain carries TRBV19 and TRBJ2-5, with 11 bases identical to TRBD2. This CDR3 spans 18 amino acids. V lost 5 bases to trimming and J lost 3 bases; unmatched junction nucleotides: 14. Germline CDR1 and CDR2: LNHDA and SQIVND (reference sequence). For the CDR3, the DNA is TGTGCCAGTAGTTCCACCCTAACCGGGACTAGCGGAAAAGAGACCCAGTACTTC. As protein: CASSSTLTGTSGKETQYF. The full variable domain, its missing parts supplied by reference TRBV19 and TRBJ2-5, is DGGITQSPKYLFRKEGQNVTLSCEQNLNHDAMYWYRQDPGQGLRLIYYSQIVNDFQKGDIAEGYSVSREKKESFPLTVTSAQKNPTAFYLCASSSTLTGTSGKETQYFGPGTRLLVL.

This chain uses TRBV5-1 with TRBJ1-4; tentatively, D is TRBD1 (5 bases). CDR3 length: 15 residues. Germline CDR1 is SGHRS and CDR2 is YFSETQ. Trimming took 0 bases from V and 6 from J, leaving 12 bases between them. The CDR3 is CASSLAMGLDEKLFF. The CDR3 coding sequence is TGCGCCAGCAGCTTGGCCATGGGGCTAGATGAAAAACTGTTTTTT.

Of note for this clone: Germline and junction disagree at one end, which may indicate a read error. The gene calls are TRBV7-9 and TRBJ1-2; possible D gene TRBD1, 5 bases. This CDR3 region has 15 residues. Germline-derived CDR1 and CDR2 are SEHNR and FQNEAQ (reference sequence). The CDR3 spells CSSSSLGRQFYGYTF. The DNA of the CDR3 is TGTTCCAGCAGCTCGCTGGGCAGACAGTTCTATGGCTACACCTTC. The entire variable domain, with the rest obtained from reference TRBV7-9 and TRBJ1-2, is as follows: DTGVSQNPRHKITKRGQNVTFRCDPISEHNRLYWYRQTLGQGPEFLTYFQNEAQLEKSRLLSDRFSAERPKGSFSTLEIQRTEQGDSAMYLCSSSSLGRQFYGYTFGSGTRLTVV.

This clone was counted once. V usage is TRBV10-3 and J usage is TRBJ1-5; TRBD1 is a possible D gene (6 bases). Trimming left V 8 bases short and J 4 bases short, with 12 bases between. The CDR3 consists of 13 residues. CDR1 ENHRY and CDR2 SYGVKD come from the germline V gene. The CDR3: CAIGRQENQPQHF. As DNA, the CDR3 is TGTGCCATCGGCCGACAGGAGAATCAGCCCCAGCATTTT.

This chain links TRBV19 with TRBJ2-5; D possibly corresponds to TRBD1 (5 bases). Trimming cost V 6 bases and J 5 bases, with 16 bases left between them. This CDR3 region has 14 residues. Germline assignment: CDR1 LNHDA and CDR2 SQIVND (reference sequence). CDR3 amino acids: CASSQSSGWETQYF. In nucleotides, the CDR3 is TGTGCCAGTAGCCAATCGTCAGGGTGGGAGACCCAGTACTTC.

The rearrangement links TRBV9 to TRBJ2-3; D may be TRBD2 (6 bases). Trimming removed 4 bases at V and 4 bases at J, with 10 bases between. Germline loops: CDR1 SGDLS, CDR2 YYNGEE. The CDR3 covers 13 residues. CDR3 nucleotides: TGTGCCAGCAGCTTACGACTAGCAGATACGCAGTATTTT. Protein: CASSLRLADTQYF.

The V gene is TRBV9, the J gene TRBJ2-1; TRBD2 agrees at 9 bases. The CDR3 is 18 residues long. V lost 1 base to trimming and J lost 4 bases; unmatched junction nucleotides: 12. Germline V gives CDR1 SGDLS, CDR2 YYNGEE. The CDR3 protein is CASSVSRGGASMYNEQFF. CDR3 sequence (DNA): TGTGCCAGCAGCGTATCCCGCGGGGGGGCCAGTATGTACAATGAGCAGTTCTTC.

The V gene is TRBV29-1, the J gene TRBJ2-5; 16 nucleotides agree with TRBD2. The J call is uncertain, as TRBJ2-7 better fits the DNA end. The CDR3 loop spans 16 amino acids. CDR1 is SQVTM, CDR2 ANQGSEA, per germline. CDR3 region: CSVEGGLAGGTHEQYF. The CDR3, as DNA: TGCAGCGTTGAGGGGGGACTAGCGGGAGGGACCCACGAGCAGTACTTC.